These T cell receptor beta chains were read from a single sample in a study of blood T cell repertoires in COVID-19. This table comes from immunoSEQ multiplex PCR, and its TCRdb copy is limited to in-frame clones, with some not included. The repertoire consists of roughly 49,000 clones, with 85% to 90% occurring once and the leading ten covering about 28%. Material for sequencing was peripheral blood. These TCRs come from a human donor in a cohort sampled during active COVID-19. Each CDR3 is given without its conserved first and last residue. D genes are given only for firm matches. Rows may omit the clone size; those that give it use once, few, many or a size class.

J | D | size | V | CDR3
TRBJ1-2 | - | - | TRBV18 | ASSPTAVAYGYT
TRBJ2-3 | TRBD2 | - | TRBV5-4 | ASSRALAGGTDTQY
TRBJ2-5 | - | - | TRBV7-6 | ASSLGQARETQY
TRBJ1-1 | - | once | TRBV6-2/TRBV6-3 | ASSTGFTEAF
TRBJ1-6 | - | once | TRBV5-6 | ASSAKGLVSPLH
TRBJ2-7 | - | - | TRBV24-1 | ATMDSSSYEQY
TRBJ2-5 | TRBD2 | - | TRBV7-8 | ASSLGSTSGSRETQY
TRBJ2-2 | TRBD1 | medium-sized | TRBV4-1 | ASSQVGTGTGELF
TRBJ2-3 | TRBD2 | - | TRBV19 | ASRRSGSLTDTQY
TRBJ1-3 | - | - | TRBV4-3 | ASSQEVTRAGNTIY
TRBJ1-5 | TRBD1 | - | TRBV28 | ASSPPAGGTNQPQH
TRBJ2-1 | TRBD1 | - | TRBV5-4 | ASSPGQGAFSEQF
TRBJ2-3 | TRBD2 | once | TRBV9 | ASSVATSGRPSTDTQY
TRBJ1-3 | - | - | TRBV15 | ATSRASGVNTIY
TRBJ2-5 | - | - | TRBV5-1 | ASKDFQETQY
TRBJ2-5 | TRBD2 | - | TRBV7-2 | ASSLDRLAVGETQY
TRBJ1-2 | TRBD1 | - | TRBV11-2 | ASSSSGTVYGYT
TRBJ2-5 | TRBD2 | - | TRBV2 | ASRTSGRVGETQY
TRBJ2-1 | - | - | TRBV11-3 | ASSLGGENYNEQF
TRBJ2-1 | TRBD1 | - | TRBV6-1 | ASSAQGGTGLPPSYNEQF
TRBJ1-5 | - | - | TRBV19 | ASSTGDWNNQPQH
TRBJ2-3 | TRBD1 | - | TRBV3-1/TRBV3-2 | ASSQRPFPGQGTDTQY
TRBJ2-1 | TRBD2 | - | TRBV24-1 | ATSDYGGSGRADEQF
TRBJ2-1 | TRBD2 | - | TRBV7-6 | ASSPTSGGSYNEQF
TRBJ2-3 | - | - | TRBV6-1 | ASSEAWGTGDTQY
TRBJ2-5 | TRBD1 | - | TRBV6-5 | ASSSRQGALETQY
TRBJ1-5 | - | - | TRBV6-2/TRBV6-3 | ASSSSVANQPQH
TRBJ1-1 | TRBD1 | - | TRBV19 | ASSAGGRNTEAF
TRBJ2-5 | TRBD2 | - | TRBV7-6 | ASSLVVAGGSETQY
TRBJ1-2 | TRBD1 | - | TRBV5-1 | ASSQDPGTASGYT
TRBJ2-1 | - | - | TRBV6-4 | ASSPLTGHNEQF
TRBJ2-1 | TRBD1 | - | TRBV28 | ASSRPPGTGTLSEQF
TRBJ1-5 | - | - | TRBV5-6 | ASSLLSGDGDQPQH
TRBJ2-3 | TRBD2 | few | TRBV3-1/TRBV3-2 | ASSQDQGVAGADTQY
TRBJ2-3 | - | - | TRBV5-1 | ASSWDNTDTQY
TRBJ1-1 | TRBD1 | - | TRBV7-9 | ASSGKGALGTEAF
TRBJ1-1 | - | - | TRBV19 | ASTGGLVNTEAF
TRBJ2-3 | - | - | TRBV5-1 | ASSWGGIGSTDTQY
TRBJ2-5 | TRBD1 | - | TRBV12-3/TRBV12-4 | ASSQGVPGAQY
TRBJ1-4 | TRBD1 | - | TRBV12-3/TRBV12-4 | ASSRDSKEKLF